The 4 T cell receptor beta chains reported below all come from one sample, sequenced in a study of regulatory T cells in long-lasting Graves disease. Time point given: persistent/refractory GD, antithyroid drugs over 5 years with positive TRAb. TCR sequences were obtained from RNA taken from PBMCs. Arm-PCR with iRepertoire HTBI primers amplified the CDR3 regions for these TCR beta libraries. TCRdb ran MiXCR on the multiplex PCR reads and lists one entry per CDR3 protein. The sample consists of about 470,000 distinct CDR3 sequences, 20% to 25% of them appearing once. This sample comprised peripheral blood mononuclear cells (PBMCs), obtained when the disease was refractory, from a patient treated with antithyroid drugs. These receptors all come from a female donor with Graves disease.

The chain carries TRBV7-9 and TRBJ1-2; TRBD1 is a possible D gene (6 bases). The CDR3 length is 15 residues. V was trimmed by 4 bases and J by 0 bases, leaving 12 bases between them. The germline V gene encodes CDR1 SEHNR and CDR2 FQNEAQ (reference sequence). The CDR3 loop is CASSSSGATNYGYTF. CDR3 nucleotide sequence: TGTGCCAGCAGCTCTTCGGGGGCTACTAACTATGGCTACACCTTC.

This clonotype was found a few times. DNA of the CDR3: TGTGCCAGCAGCCCAGGGCCTAGCGGGCAAGAGACCCAGTACTTC. This translates into CASSPGPSGQETQYF. The chain is built from TRBV7-8 and TRBJ2-5; 8 bases match TRBD2. Germline lookup yields CDR1 SGHVS and CDR2 FQNEAQ. J gave up 2 bases and V 5 bases, and 7 bases lay outside the gene matches. The CDR3 totals 15 residues.

The table lists this clonotype with many counts. The chain links TRBV6-1 to TRBJ1-5; D unresolved. Germline lookup yields CDR1 MNHNS and CDR2 SASEGT. CDR3 size: 13 residues. Trimming pared 4 bases from V and 0 bases from J, leaving 4 bases between. For the CDR3, the DNA is TGTGCCAGCAGTGCACTTAGCAATCAGCCCCAGCATTTT. It is translated as CASSALSNQPQHF.

This clonotype was recorded at least ten times. The rearrangement links TRBV27 to TRBJ2-7; 11 nucleotides align to TRBD2. The V gene's germline CDR1 is MNHEY and CDR2 SMNVEV (reference sequence). Trimming at V came to 5 bases and at J to 2 bases, leaving 5 bases not matched to a gene. CDR3 size: 15 residues. The CDR3 DNA reads TGTGCCAGCAGTCCACTAGCGGGAGACCCCTACGAGCAGTACTTC. It specifies CASSPLAGDPYEQYF.